This T cell receptor beta chain was identified during a study of PD-L1 blockade in urothelial cancer. Across the whole study: In 2014, patients got going on atezolizumab, taking 1,200 mg intravenously every 3 weeks.

Germline CDR1 and CDR2: SGHNT and YENEEA. With V trimmed by 3 bases and J by 4 bases, 3 bases remained unmatched. There are 15 residues in the CDR3. Profiled with immunoSEQ multiplex PCR; TCRdb holds only in-frame clones, not every one. Found here are more than 90,000 clones, about 91% of them singletons; the top ten hold 3% to 4.5%. Time point indicated: peripheral blood 6 weeks after treatment start. This clone has just one count. The chain combines TRBV11-3 with TRBJ2-1; 10 nucleotides line up with TRBD2. The specimen comprised PBMCs, sampled around atezolizumab (anti-PD-L1) treatment. The origin of this receptor is a man aged 55 to 69 with urothelial cancer. The CDR3 coding sequence is TGTGCCAGCAGCTTCGGACTAGCGGAATACAATGAGCAGTTCTTC. This sequence encodes CASSFGLAEYNEQFF. Variable domain in full (rest from reference TRBV11-3 and TRBJ2-1): EAGVVQSPRYKIIEKKQPVAFWCNPISGHNTLYWYLQNLGQGPELLIRYENEEAVDDSQLPKDRFSAERLKGVDSTLKIQPAELGDSAVYLCASSFGLAEYNEQFFGPGTRLTVL.